The sequence of this T cell receptor (beta chain) was determined in a study of cytomegalovirus exposure and HLA in healthy donors. Findings of the study overall: Being productive about 90% or about 30% of the time was typical of most TCR beta V segments in an earlier analysis. An analysis that was carried out later associated 16,951 TCR beta sequences with HLA alleles at 0.05 false discovery rate.

Despite likely unrecorded immune exposures, the donors were nominally healthy at the time of sampling. For this clone: Its antigen is not identified.

Trimming took 3 bases from V and 4 from J, leaving 19 bases between them. The CDR3 has 16 residues. The germline gives CDR1 SGDLS, CDR2 YYNGEE. Amplification used 60 Vbeta primers and 13 Jbeta primers. Clones were sequenced by immunoSEQ multiplex PCR, and TCRdb holds only the in-frame ones, with some missing. Here the sample spans tens of thousands of clones, roughly 74% being singletons. The TCR comes from a man aged 25 to 45 in good health and CMV-seronegative. The specimen sequenced was PBMCs. The gene calls are TRBV9 and TRBJ2-5, with D possibly matching TRBD2 (5 bases). CDR3 amino acids: CASSARRGMDRETQYF. DNA for the CDR3: TGTGCCAGCAGCGCCCGTCGGGGAATGGACCGAGAGACCCAGTACTTC.